Here is one T cell receptor (beta chain) with its context. Method: immunoSEQ multiplex PCR; TCRdb's copy keeps in-frame clones and lacks some. This sample has approximately 65,000 clones, with about 90% found just once. These data come from a study of T cell changes during pregnancy in multiple sclerosis. The CDR3 consists of 15 residues. CDR1 is LNHNV, CDR2 YYDKDF, per germline (reference sequence). J lost 2 bases, V lost 3 bases, and 5 bases had no gene match. The receptor was isolated from a female donor in good health, enrolled as a control in a pregnancy study. The chain couples TRBV15 to TRBJ1-1; 8 bases are shared with TRBD1. Sequenced material: peripheral blood, taken in the third trimester of pregnancy. CDR3 sequence (DNA): TGTGCCACCAGCAGGTTTGACAGGGGTAACACTGAAGCTTTCTTT. Translated, it gives CATSRFDRGNTEAFF.